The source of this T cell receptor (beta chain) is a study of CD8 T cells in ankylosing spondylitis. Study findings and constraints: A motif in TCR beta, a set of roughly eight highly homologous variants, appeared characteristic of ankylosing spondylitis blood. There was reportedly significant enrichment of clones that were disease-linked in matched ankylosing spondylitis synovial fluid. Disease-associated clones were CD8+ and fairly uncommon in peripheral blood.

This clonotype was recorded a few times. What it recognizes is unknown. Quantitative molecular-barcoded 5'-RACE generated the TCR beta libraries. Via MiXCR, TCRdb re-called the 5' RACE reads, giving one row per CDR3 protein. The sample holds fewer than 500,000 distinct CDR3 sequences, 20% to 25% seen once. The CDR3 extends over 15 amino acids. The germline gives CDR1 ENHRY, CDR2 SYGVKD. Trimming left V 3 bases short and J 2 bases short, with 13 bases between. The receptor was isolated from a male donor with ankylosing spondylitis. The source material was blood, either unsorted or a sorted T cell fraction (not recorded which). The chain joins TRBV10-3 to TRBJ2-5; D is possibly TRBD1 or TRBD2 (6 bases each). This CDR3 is CAISDRRGGQETQYF. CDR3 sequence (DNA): TGTGCCATCAGTGACCGAAGAGGGGGGCAAGAGACCCAGTACTTC.